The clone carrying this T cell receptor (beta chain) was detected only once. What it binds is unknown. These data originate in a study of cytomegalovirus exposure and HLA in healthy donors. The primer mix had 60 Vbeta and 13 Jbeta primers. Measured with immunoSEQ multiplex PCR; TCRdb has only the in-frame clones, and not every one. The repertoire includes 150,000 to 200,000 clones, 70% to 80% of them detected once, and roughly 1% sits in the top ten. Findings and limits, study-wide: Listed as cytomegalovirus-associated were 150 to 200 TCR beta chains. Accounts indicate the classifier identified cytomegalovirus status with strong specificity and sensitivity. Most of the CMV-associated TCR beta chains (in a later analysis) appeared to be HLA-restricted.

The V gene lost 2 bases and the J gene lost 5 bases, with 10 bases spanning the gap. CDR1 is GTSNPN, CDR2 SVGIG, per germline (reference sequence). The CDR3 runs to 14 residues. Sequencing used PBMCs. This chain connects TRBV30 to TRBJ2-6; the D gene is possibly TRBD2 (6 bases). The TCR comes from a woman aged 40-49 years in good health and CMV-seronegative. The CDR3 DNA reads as TGTGCCTGGAGTAAAGGGGACTGGGCCAACGTCCTGACTTTC. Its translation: CAWSKGDWANVLTF.